This T cell receptor beta chain stems from a study of blood T cell repertoires in COVID-19. Enrollment of patients from Seattle took place during active infection, with longitudinal follow-up. The germline V gene has CDR1 MGHRA and CDR2 YSYEKL. Trimming took 1 base from V and 5 from J; bases not matched to a gene: 2. This CDR3 is 15 amino acids long. This clone showed up just once. Per the original methods: Nucleated cell number was recorded as an estimate derived from reference gene primer amplification. Produced via immunoSEQ multiplex PCR; TCRdb's table is partial and in-frame only. Clone size and V and J calls were adopted from that table, with D and trimming inferred from the DNA. Of approximately 280,000 clones in the sample, roughly 83% were seen once.

The sequencing sample was made of peripheral blood. This clonotype was sampled from a human donor with COVID-19, enrolled during active disease. The donor label of this sample is uncertain. The chain is built from TRBV4-1 and TRBJ1-6; 7 bases agree with TRBD1. CDR3 sequence: CASSQGGTDNSPLHF. DNA of the CDR3: TGCGCCAGCAGCCAAGGGGGGACAGATAATTCACCCCTCCACTTT.